The 32 T cell receptor beta chains below all came from one sample that was sequenced in a study of CD8+ T cells in alopecia areata. Documented treatment: oral pan-JAK inhibitor, 5-10 mg twice daily. RNA was extracted and reverse transcribed into cDNA as the sequencing template. The table came from immunoSEQ multiplex PCR; TCRdb's copy has only in-frame clones and leaves some out. The top ten hold more than 15% of the sample, which has more than 110,000 clones, around 50% seen once. The material was CD8+ T cells sorted from blood, obtained at week 4, from a patient treated with tofacitinib. These receptors all come from a human donor with alopecia areata.

The chain has TRBV2 and TRBJ2-1, with TRBD2 matching over 10 bases. CDR1 SNHLY and CDR2 FYNNEI come from the germline V gene. CDR3 size: 17 residues. Unmatched junction bases numbered 18, after V lost 10 bases and J lost 6 bases. CDR3 DNA: TGTGCCATCCTTAGCGGGGGGACAGGCCTTACCGCCAATGAGCAGTTCTTC. This gives the protein CAILSGGTGLTANEQFF.

The rearrangement joins TRBV27 to TRBJ1-2; TRBD1 might be the D (5 bases). Germline V gene lookup returns CDR1 MNHEY and CDR2 SMNVEV (reference sequence). V was clipped by 9 bases and J by 5 bases, with 22 bases between them. The CDR3 is 15 residues long. CDR3 in DNA: TGTGCCAGTCGAGTCGGGAGACGGGGGGGGTATGGCTACACCTTC. Translating gives CASRVGRRGGYGYTF.

The rearrangement uses TRBV5-6 and TRBJ2-1; D not certain. The CDR3 is 11 amino acids. Germline values: CDR1 SGHDT, CDR2 YYEEEE. The V end lost 4 bases, the J end lost 8 bases, and 7 bases lay between the germline ends. CDR3: CASSLTHEQFF. In DNA form, the CDR3 reads TGTGCCAGCAGCCTAACACATGAGCAGTTCTTC.

In DNA, the CDR3 is TGTGCCAGCAGCCAAGGCCCGCTAGCGGGGGACAATGAGCAGTTCTTC. Protein product: CASSQGPLAGDNEQFF. This chain uses TRBV4-2 with TRBJ2-1; 10 bases fit TRBD2. Germline loops: CDR1 LGHNA, CDR2 YNFKEQ. The J segment lost 5 bases and the V segment lost 1 base, leaving 5 bases of the junction unmatched. The CDR3 has 16 amino acids.

V usage is TRBV29-1 and J usage is TRBJ1-2; TRBD1 is a possible D gene (5 bases). Germline V gene sequence: CDR1 SQVTM, CDR2 ANQGSEA. CDR3 length equals 13 residues. The germline V and J ends were trimmed by 4 bases and 2 bases, with 11 bases remaining between them. CDR3 residues: CSVVGTVNYGYTF. In nucleotides, the CDR3 is TGCAGCGTTGTAGGGACTGTCAACTATGGCTACACCTTC.

This clone was detected only a few times. CDR3 residues: CASSWTGTDLGGYTF. DNA of the CDR3: TGCGCCAGCAGCTGGACCGGGACAGACCTTGGCGGCTACACCTTC. The rearrangement uses TRBV5-1 and TRBJ1-2; TRBD1 aligns across 7 bases. This CDR3 is built from 15 residues. V dropped 3 bases and J dropped 8; count of bases not matched to a gene: 13. CDR1 and CDR2 from the germline V gene are SGHRS and YFSETQ.

This clone was seen a few times. The chain employs TRBV2 and TRBJ2-3; TRBD1 or TRBD2 may be the D gene (6 bases each). CDR1 is SNHLY and CDR2 is FYNNEI in the germline V gene. CDR3 size: 15 residues. Trimming removed 6 bases from V and 3 bases from J, with 16 bases in between. CDR3 in DNA: TGTGCCAGCAGGGGGGGCGCTACGGCAACAGATACGCAGTATTTT. This sequence encodes CASRGGATATDTQYF. Full variable domain (remainder filled in from reference TRBV2 and TRBJ2-3): EPEVTQTPSHQVTQMGQEVILRCVPISNHLYFYWYRQILGQKVEFLVSFYNNEISEKSEIFDDQFSVERPDGSNFTLKIRSTKLEDSAMYFCASRGGATATDTQYFGPGTRLTVL.

V and J are TRBV6-5 and TRBJ2-2, with D perhaps matching TRBD1 (6 bases). CDR1 and CDR2 from the germline V gene are MNHEY and SVGAGI. V was trimmed by 6 bases and J by 7 bases, leaving 12 bases between them. The CDR3 is made up of 13 amino acids. The CDR3 nucleotides read TGTGCCAGCAGCCTCCAGGGGTACGGGGAGCTGTTTTTT. As protein: CASSLQGYGELFF.

The chain uses TRBV29-1 and TRBJ2-5; D is unclear. This CDR3 comprises 11 residues. Trimming pared 6 bases from V and 2 bases from J, leaving 7 bases between. Germline lookup yields CDR1 SQVTM and CDR2 ANQGSEA. This CDR3 is CSVDGQETQYF. CDR3 bases: TGCAGCGTCGACGGACAAGAGACCCAGTACTTC.

This clone has just a few counts. J is TRBJ2-7 and V is TRBV6-6; D might be TRBD1 or TRBD2, each matching 7 bases. CDR3 length: 15 residues. Trimming removed 5 bases from V and 2 bases from J, with 16 bases in between. Germline-derived CDR1 and CDR2 are MNHNY and SVGAGI (reference sequence). CDR3 amino acids: CASSEGDSGAYEQYF. Here the CDR3 DNA reads TGTGCCAGCAGTGAGGGGGACAGCGGGGCCTACGAGCAGTACTTC.

The chain recombines TRBV25-1 with TRBJ2-2; TRBD1 might be the D (5 bases). Germline assignment: CDR1 MGHDK and CDR2 SYGVNS. The CDR3 is made up of 13 amino acids. The V gene lost 4 bases and the J gene lost 7 bases, with 10 bases spanning the gap. The CDR3, as DNA: TGTGCCAGCAGTGTGGGGCTGAGCGGGGAGCTGTTTTTT. It codes for CASSVGLSGELFF.

The CDR3: CASDRRDRPQETQYF. In nucleotides, the CDR3 is TGTGCCAGCGACCGGAGAGACAGGCCCCAAGAGACCCAGTACTTC. V and J are TRBV7-9 and TRBJ2-5; D perhaps matches TRBD1 (6 bases). The CDR3 extends over 15 amino acids. Trimming left V 8 bases short and J 1 base short, with 17 bases between. CDR1 is SEHNR and CDR2 is FQNEAQ in the germline V gene (reference sequence).

This clone was found once. CDR3 in amino acids: CASSLHRGLETQYF. As DNA, the CDR3 is TGTGCCAGCAGCTTACACAGGGGGTTGGAGACCCAGTACTTC. J is TRBJ2-5 and V is TRBV11-2; 8 bases align to TRBD1. The CDR3 is 14 residues long. The V gene's germline CDR1 is SGHAT and CDR2 FQNNGV. Trimming took 2 bases from V and 5 from J; bases not matched to a gene: 4.

The V gene is TRBV27, the J gene TRBJ1-4, with TRBD1 as a possible D gene (5 bases). The V end lost 5 bases, the J end lost 7 bases, and 8 bases lay between the germline ends. The CDR3 loop spans 12 amino acids. Germline lookup yields CDR1 MNHEY and CDR2 SMNVEV (reference sequence). The CDR3 protein is CASSGGGEKLFF. As DNA, the CDR3 is TGTGCCAGCAGTGGGGGGGGTGAAAAACTGTTTTTT. The variable domain in full, completed from reference TRBV27 and TRBJ1-4, reads EAQVTQNPRYLITVTGKKLTVTCSQNMNHEYMSWYRQDPGLGLRQIYYSMNVEVTDKGDVPEGYKVSRKEKRNFPLILESPSPNQTSLYFCASSGGGEKLFFGSGTQLSVL.

The gene calls are TRBV5-1 and TRBJ2-1, with D possibly matching TRBD2 (7 bases). The CDR3 is 14 residues long. Germline V lookup: CDR1 SGHRS, CDR2 YFSETQ. Trimming pared 2 bases from V and 7 bases from J, leaving 13 bases between. CDR3 in amino acids: CASSFPGGRNEQFF. Written as DNA, the CDR3 is TGCGCCAGCAGCTTCCCCGGGGGGCGGAATGAGCAGTTCTTC.

This chain links TRBV4-3 with TRBJ1-4; D ambiguous. CDR3 length: 15 residues. Trimming pared 4 bases from V and 2 bases from J, leaving 11 bases between. The germline V gene has CDR1 LGHNA and CDR2 YSLEER. For the CDR3, the DNA is TGCGCCAGCAGCCCTACGACCGCTACTAATGAAAAACTGTTTTTT. Translating gives CASSPTTATNEKLFF.

The chain has TRBV13 and TRBJ1-6; TRBD1 aligns across 7 bases. After removal of 5 bases from V and 0 bases from J, the junction contained 7 bases not matched to a gene. This CDR3 contains 17 residues. From germline, CDR1 is PRHDT and CDR2 FYEKMQ (reference sequence). CDR3 sequence reads: CASSPTGSSSYNSPLHF. CDR3 nucleotide sequence: TGTGCCAGCAGCCCGACAGGGTCCAGCTCCTATAATTCACCCCTCCACTTT.

This clone was detected once. This sequence joins TRBV13 and TRBJ1-1, with D perhaps matching TRBD1 (6 bases). The CDR3 sequence is 11 residues long. Per germline, CDR1 PRHDT and CDR2 FYEKMQ (reference sequence). V gave up 7 bases and J gave up 14 bases, with 17 bases separating them. The CDR3 sequence: CASNEGGLMFF. CDR3 bases: TGTGCCAGCAACGAAGGGGGGCTGATGTTCTTT.

V gene TRBV30 combines with J gene TRBJ1-5; no clear D gene. The CDR3 has 13 amino acids. The V gene's germline CDR1 is GTSNPN and CDR2 SVGIG (reference sequence). Deletions cut 3 bases from V and 4 bases from J, with 10 bases between. The CDR3 sequence is CAWSTDSNQPQHF. DNA of the CDR3: TGTGCCTGGAGCACTGATTCGAATCAGCCCCAGCATTTT.

The CDR3 DNA reads TGTGCCAGCAGCGTAGCTAGGGGGAGTCCCCTCCACTTT. Translating gives CASSVARGSPLHF. The gene calls are TRBV9 and TRBJ1-6; D perhaps matches TRBD1 (6 bases). V was clipped by 0 bases and J by 13 bases, with 11 bases between them. This CDR3 contains 13 residues. Germline V gene lookup returns CDR1 SGDLS and CDR2 YYNGEE.

The chain joins TRBV7-8 to TRBJ1-6, with a weak D call TRBD1 (5 bases). The CDR3 spans 15 residues. V lost 2 bases, J lost 9 bases, and 14 bases lay in between. Germline V gene lookup returns CDR1 SGHVS and CDR2 FQNEAQ. CDR3 nucleotides: TGTGCCAGCAGCTTAACGGGGGGGAACGGTTCACCCCTCCACTTT. This sequence encodes CASSLTGGNGSPLHF.

The genes are TRBV23-1 and TRBJ1-1; 7 bases are a match to TRBD1. Being an ORF, TRBV23-1 has a function that is uncertain. V lost 8 bases to trimming and J lost 9 bases; unmatched junction nucleotides: 9. The CDR3 totals 12 residues. The CDR3 coding sequence is TGCGCCAGCTCACACAGGGGAGAGAAAGCTTTCTTT. Its translation is CASSHRGEKAFF.

The gene calls are TRBV10-3 and TRBJ2-7, with D possibly TRBD1 on 6 matching bases. V gave up 5 bases and J gave up 6 bases, with 17 bases separating them. Germline V gives CDR1 ENHRY, CDR2 SYGVKD. The CDR3 spans 14 residues. The CDR3 spells CAISFGGLHSEQYF. The CDR3 DNA sequence: TGTGCCATCAGTTTTGGGGGCCTCCACTCCGAGCAGTACTTC.

The V gene is TRBV11-2, the J gene TRBJ2-7; the D gene is possibly TRBD1 (5 bases). V was cut by 4 bases and J by 9 bases, with 13 bases left in between. This CDR3 comprises 12 residues. Germline V gene lookup returns CDR1 SGHAT and CDR2 FQNNGV. The CDR3 DNA reads as TGTGCCAGCAGCTCGGACATGGAACGGCAGTACTTC. Encoded protein: CASSSDMERQYF.

V is TRBV6-5 and J is TRBJ1-1; D unclear. V lost 5 bases to trimming and J lost 0 bases, with 7 bases between them. CDR1 MNHEY and CDR2 SVGAGI come from the germline V gene. The CDR3 consists of 13 residues. CDR3 nucleotide sequence: TGTGCCAGCAGTCTTGGCCTGAACACTGAAGCTTTCTTT. Translated, it gives CASSLGLNTEAFF.

The chain joins TRBV9 to TRBJ2-7, with D perhaps TRBD1 (6 bases). The germline V gene has CDR1 SGDLS and CDR2 YYNGEE. This CDR3 is 14 amino acids long. With 4 bases removed from V and 0 bases from J, the gap between germline ends came to 11 bases. The CDR3 region has the DNA TGTGCCAGCAGCCCCGGGACATTCTCCTACGAGCAGTACTTC. It translates to CASSPGTFSYEQYF.

The CDR3 DNA reads as TGCAGCGTTGGGGGGGGCTTTAGCACAGATACGCAGTATTTT. As protein: CSVGGGFSTDTQYF. The rearrangement uses TRBV29-1 and TRBJ2-3; TRBD2 might be the D (7 bases). Between the trimmed V and J ends, which lost 4 bases and 0 bases, there was a span of 11 bases. CDR3 length equals 14 residues. In germline, CDR1 is SQVTM, CDR2 ANQGSEA.

V and J are TRBV27 and TRBJ2-1, with D possibly TRBD2 on 6 matching bases. This CDR3 spans 13 amino acids. CDR1 MNHEY and CDR2 SMNVEV come from the germline V gene (reference sequence). V lost 3 bases and J lost 7, with 10 bases in between. This CDR3 reads CASSFLAWNEQFF. CDR3 DNA sequence: TGTGCCAGCAGTTTCCTAGCGTGGAATGAGCAGTTCTTC.

V is TRBV11-2 and J is TRBJ1-5; a weak D match, TRBD1 (6 bases). The CDR3 sequence is 14 residues long. With 5 bases removed from V and 9 bases from J, the gap between germline ends came to 17 bases. Germline V gene data show CDR1 as SGHAT and CDR2 as FQNNGV. CDR3 nucleotides: TGTGCCAGCAGCGACGGAGGGGGGCTGCGGCCCCAGCATTTT. Amino acid sequence: CASSDGGGLRPQHF.

The rearrangement uses TRBV11-2 and TRBJ1-1, with D uncertain. The CDR3 has 12 amino acids. V was clipped by 3 bases and J by 3 bases, with 5 bases between them. Per the germline V gene, CDR1 is SGHAT and CDR2 is FQNNGV. This chain's CDR3 is CASSFSDTEAFF. The CDR3 DNA follows: TGTGCCAGCAGCTTCAGTGACACTGAAGCTTTCTTT.

This rearrangement joins TRBV9 to TRBJ2-5, with 8 bases identical to TRBD2. CDR3 length equals 15 residues. With 0 bases clipped from V and 5 bases from J, the junction kept 6 bases outside the gene matches. Germline-derived CDR1 and CDR2 are SGDLS and YYNGEE. DNA of the CDR3: TGTGCCAGCAGCGTAGCTAGGAGCGGGGGTGAGACCCAGTACTTC. Encoded protein: CASSVARSGGETQYF.

The V gene is TRBV4-2, the J gene TRBJ2-5; D unclear. CDR3 length equals 12 residues. Germline V gene lookup returns CDR1 LGHNA and CDR2 YNFKEQ. V was shortened by 5 bases and J by 5 bases, with 9 bases between the two germline ends. The CDR3 coding sequence is TGTGCCAGCAGCGGAGCCATGGAGACCCAGTACTTC. Its protein is CASSGAMETQYF.